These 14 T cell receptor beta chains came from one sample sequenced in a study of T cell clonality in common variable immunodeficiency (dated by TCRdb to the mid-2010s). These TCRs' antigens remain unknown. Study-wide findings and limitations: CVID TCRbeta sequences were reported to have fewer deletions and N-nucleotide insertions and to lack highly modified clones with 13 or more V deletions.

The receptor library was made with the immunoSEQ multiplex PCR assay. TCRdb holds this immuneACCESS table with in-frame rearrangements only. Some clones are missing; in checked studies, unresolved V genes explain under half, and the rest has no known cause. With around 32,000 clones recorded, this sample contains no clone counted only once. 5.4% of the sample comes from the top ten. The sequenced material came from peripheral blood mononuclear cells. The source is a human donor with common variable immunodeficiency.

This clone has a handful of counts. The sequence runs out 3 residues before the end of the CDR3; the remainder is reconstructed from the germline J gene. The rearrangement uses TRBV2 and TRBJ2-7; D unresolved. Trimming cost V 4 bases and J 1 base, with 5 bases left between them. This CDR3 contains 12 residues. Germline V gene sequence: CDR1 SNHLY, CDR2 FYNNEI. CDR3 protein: CASSGLSYEQYF. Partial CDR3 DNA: TGTGCCAGCAGTGGACTGTCCTACGAG. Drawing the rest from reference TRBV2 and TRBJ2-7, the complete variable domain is EPEVTQTPSHQVTQMGQEVILRCVPISNHLYFYWYRQILGQKVEFLVSFYNNEISEKSEIFDDQFSVERPDGSNFTLKIRSTKLEDSAMYFCASSGLSYEQYFGPGTRLTVT.

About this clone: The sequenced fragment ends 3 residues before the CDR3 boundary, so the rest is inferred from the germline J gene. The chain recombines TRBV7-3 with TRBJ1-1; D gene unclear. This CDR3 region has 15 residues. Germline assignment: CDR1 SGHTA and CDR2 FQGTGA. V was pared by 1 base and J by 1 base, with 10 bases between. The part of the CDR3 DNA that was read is TGTGCCAGCAGCTTAAGTCCAGGATCGAACACTGAA. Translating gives CASSLSPGSNTE. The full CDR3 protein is CASSLSPGSNTEAFF.

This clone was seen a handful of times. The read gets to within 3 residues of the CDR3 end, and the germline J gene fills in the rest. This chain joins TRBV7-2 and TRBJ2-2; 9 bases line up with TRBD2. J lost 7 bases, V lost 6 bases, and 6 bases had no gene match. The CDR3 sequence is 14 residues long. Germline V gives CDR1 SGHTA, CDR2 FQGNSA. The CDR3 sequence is CASRGRGGNGELFF. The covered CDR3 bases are TGTGCCAGCAGGGGGCGGGGGGGTAACGGGGAG. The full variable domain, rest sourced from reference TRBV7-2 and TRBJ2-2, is GAGVSQSPSNKVTEKGKDVELRCDPISGHTALYWYRQSLGQGLEFLIYFQGNSAPDKSGLPSDRFSAERTGGSVSTLTIQRTQQEDSAVYLCASRGRGGNGELFFGEGSRLTVL.

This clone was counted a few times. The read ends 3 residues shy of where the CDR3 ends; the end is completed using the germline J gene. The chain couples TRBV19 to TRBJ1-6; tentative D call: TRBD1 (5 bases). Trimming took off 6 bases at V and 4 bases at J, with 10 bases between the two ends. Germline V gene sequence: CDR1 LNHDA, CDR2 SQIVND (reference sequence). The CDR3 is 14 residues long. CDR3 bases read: TGTGCCAGTAGGGGGCCCGGTTATAATTCACCC. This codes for CASRGPGYNSP. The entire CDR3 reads CASRGPGYNSPLHF.

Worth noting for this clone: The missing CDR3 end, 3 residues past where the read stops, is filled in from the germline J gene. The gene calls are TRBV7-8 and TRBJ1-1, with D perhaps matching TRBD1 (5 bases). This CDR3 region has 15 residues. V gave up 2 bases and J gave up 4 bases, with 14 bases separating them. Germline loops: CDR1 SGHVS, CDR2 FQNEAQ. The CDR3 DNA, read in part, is TGTGCCAGCAGCTTATATGGAGGGGCCGGCACTGAA. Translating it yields CASSLYGGAGTE. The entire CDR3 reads CASSLYGGAGTEAFF. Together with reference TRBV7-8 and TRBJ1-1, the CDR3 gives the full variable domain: GAGVSQSPRYKVAKRGQDVALRCDPISGHVSLFWYQQALGQGPEFLTYFQNEAQLDKSGLPSDRFFAERPEGSVSTLKIQRTQQEDSAVYLCASSLYGGAGTEAFFGQGTRLTVV.

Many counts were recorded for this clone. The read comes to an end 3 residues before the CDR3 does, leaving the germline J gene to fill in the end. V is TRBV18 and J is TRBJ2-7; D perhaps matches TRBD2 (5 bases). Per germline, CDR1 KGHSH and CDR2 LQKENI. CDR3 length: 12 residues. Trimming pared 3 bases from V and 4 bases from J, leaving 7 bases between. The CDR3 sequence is CASSPGEYEQYF. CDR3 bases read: TGTGCCAGCTCACCCGGGGAGTACGAG.

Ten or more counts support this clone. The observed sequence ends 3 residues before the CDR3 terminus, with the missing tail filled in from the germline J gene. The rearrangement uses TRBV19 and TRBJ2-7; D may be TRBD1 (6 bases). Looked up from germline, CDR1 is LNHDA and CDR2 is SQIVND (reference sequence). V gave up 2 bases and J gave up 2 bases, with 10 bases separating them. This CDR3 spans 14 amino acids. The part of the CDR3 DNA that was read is TGTGCCAGTAGTATACCGGACAGAACCTACGAG. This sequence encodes CASSIPDRTYE. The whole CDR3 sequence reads CASSIPDRTYEQYF.

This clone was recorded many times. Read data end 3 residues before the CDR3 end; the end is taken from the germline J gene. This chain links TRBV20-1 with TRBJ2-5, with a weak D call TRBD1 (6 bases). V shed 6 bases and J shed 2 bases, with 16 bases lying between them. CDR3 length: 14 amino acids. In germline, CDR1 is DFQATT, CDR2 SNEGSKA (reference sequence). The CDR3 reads CSASKVQGQETQYF. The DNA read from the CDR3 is TGCAGTGCCTCAAAGGTCCAGGGGCAAGAGACC.

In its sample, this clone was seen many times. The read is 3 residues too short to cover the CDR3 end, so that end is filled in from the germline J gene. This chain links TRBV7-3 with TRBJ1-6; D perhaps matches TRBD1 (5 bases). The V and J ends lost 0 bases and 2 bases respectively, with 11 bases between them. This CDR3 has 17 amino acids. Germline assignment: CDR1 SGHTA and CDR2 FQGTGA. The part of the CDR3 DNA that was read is TGTGCCAGCAGCTTAACTGCGGGGGAGACCTATAATTCACCC. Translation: CASSLTAGETYNSP. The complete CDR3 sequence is CASSLTAGETYNSPLHF.

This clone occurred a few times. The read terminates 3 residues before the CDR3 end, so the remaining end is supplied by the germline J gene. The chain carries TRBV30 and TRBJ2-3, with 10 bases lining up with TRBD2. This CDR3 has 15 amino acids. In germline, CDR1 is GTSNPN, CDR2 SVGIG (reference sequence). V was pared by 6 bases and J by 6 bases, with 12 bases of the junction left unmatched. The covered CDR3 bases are TGTGCCTGCTCTTTGAGCGGGGGGGCCGTCGATACG. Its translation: CACSLSGGAVDT. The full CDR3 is CACSLSGGAVDTQYF.

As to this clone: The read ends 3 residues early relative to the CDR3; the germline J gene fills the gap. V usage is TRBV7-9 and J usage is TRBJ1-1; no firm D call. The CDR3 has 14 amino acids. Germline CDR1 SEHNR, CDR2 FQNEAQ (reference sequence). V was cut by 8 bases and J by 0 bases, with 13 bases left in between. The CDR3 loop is CASAGWAMNTEAFF. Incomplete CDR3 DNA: TGTGCCAGCGCTGGTTGGGCGATGAACACTGAA. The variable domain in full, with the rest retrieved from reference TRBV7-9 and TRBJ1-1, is DTGVSQNPRHKITKRGQNVTFRCDPISEHNRLYWYRQTLGQGPEFLTYFQNEAQLEKSRLLSDRFSAERPKGSFSTLEIQRTEQGDSAMYLCASAGWAMNTEAFFGQGTRLTVV.

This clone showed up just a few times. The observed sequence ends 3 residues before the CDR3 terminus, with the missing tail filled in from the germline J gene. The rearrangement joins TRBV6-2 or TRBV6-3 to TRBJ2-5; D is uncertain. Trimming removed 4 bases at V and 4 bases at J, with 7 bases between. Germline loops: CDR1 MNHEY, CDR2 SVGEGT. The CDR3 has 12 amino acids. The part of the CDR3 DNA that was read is TGTGCCAGCAGTTTTGTCAGAGAGACC. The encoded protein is CASSFVRET. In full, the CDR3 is CASSFVRETQYF.

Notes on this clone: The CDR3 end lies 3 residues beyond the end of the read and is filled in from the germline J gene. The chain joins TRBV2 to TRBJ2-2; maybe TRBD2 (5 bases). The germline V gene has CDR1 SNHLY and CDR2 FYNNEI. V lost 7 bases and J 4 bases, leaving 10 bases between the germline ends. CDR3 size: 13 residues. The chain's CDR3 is CASKGLSTGELFF. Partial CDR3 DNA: TGTGCCAGCAAAGGACTTAGCACCGGGGAG.

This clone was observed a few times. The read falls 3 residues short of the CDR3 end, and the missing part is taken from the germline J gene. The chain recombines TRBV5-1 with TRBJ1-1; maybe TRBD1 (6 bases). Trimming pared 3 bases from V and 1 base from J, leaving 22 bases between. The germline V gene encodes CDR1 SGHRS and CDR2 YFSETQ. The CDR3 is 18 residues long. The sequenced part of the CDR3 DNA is TGCGCCAGCAGCTGGGGGCTCTGGGGGCAAGGAAAGAACACTGAA. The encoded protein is CASSWGLWGQGKNTE. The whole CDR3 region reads CASSWGLWGQGKNTEAFF.